Below are 26 T cell receptor beta chains sequenced from a single sample in a study of a mutant IDH1 vaccine in newly diagnosed glioma. The time point is: baseline, week 1 (first vaccination visit). Documented treatment: pre-vaccination baseline after standard-of-care therapy. Libraries were prepared by immunoSEQ multiplex PCR; TCRdb keeps only in-frame clonotypes and omits some of them. The sample lists about 51,000 clones; about 83% were seen once. Sequences were derived from PBMCs, sampled from a glioma patient treated with radiotherapy, temozolomide or both. Every receptor here comes from a woman in her forties with glioma.

This clone has only one observation. The rearrangement uses TRBV12-5 and TRBJ2-7; the D is unclear. The CDR3 spans 15 residues. Germline V gene lookup returns CDR1 LGHNT and CDR2 FRNRAP. Trimming pared 1 base from V and 2 bases from J, leaving 12 bases between. CDR3 region: CASGLEGSYPYEQYF. CDR3 in DNA: TGTGCTAGTGGTTTGGAAGGGTCCTACCCCTACGAGCAGTACTTC.

The chain uses TRBV30 and TRBJ1-2; no reliable D call. The CDR3 runs to 12 residues. Between the trimmed V and J ends, which lost 8 bases and 2 bases, there was a span of 12 bases. Germline CDR1 and CDR2: GTSNPN and SVGIG (reference sequence). The CDR3 sequence is CAMIRRNYGYTF. Here the CDR3 DNA reads TGTGCCATGATACGGCGGAACTATGGCTACACCTTC.

This chain uses TRBV5-4 with TRBJ1-1, with TRBD1 as a possible D gene (5 bases). The CDR3 sequence is 13 residues long. V gave up 2 bases and J gave up 1 base, with 6 bases separating them. Germline V gives CDR1 SGHNT, CDR2 YYREEE (reference sequence). CDR3 bases: TGTGCCAGCAGCTTCCAGGGGAACACTGAAGCTTTCTTT. Protein sequence: CASSFQGNTEAFF.

Only a few counts were recorded for this clone. As DNA, the CDR3 is TGTGCCGGTCGGGCCAGCTCTGGAAACACCATATATTTT. Translating gives CAGRASSGNTIYF. This sequence joins TRBV19 and TRBJ1-3, with unresolved D. Looked up from germline, CDR1 is LNHDA and CDR2 is SQIVND (reference sequence). The V and J ends lost 11 bases and 0 bases respectively, with 11 bases between them. The CDR3 is 13 residues long.

The J gene is TRBJ1-3, the V gene TRBV30; weak D call: TRBD1 (5 bases). V shed 7 bases and J shed 0 bases, with 13 bases lying between them. The length of the CDR3 is 14 residues. CDR1 and CDR2 (germline): GTSNPN, SVGIG (reference sequence). The CDR3 DNA is TGTGCCTTTCAACCAGGGAGCTCTGGAAACACCATATATTTT. Its protein is CAFQPGSSGNTIYF.

The gene calls are TRBV6-5 and TRBJ1-2; D is undetermined. Trimming stripped 0 bases from V and 4 bases from J, with 9 bases between. Germline values: CDR1 MNHEY, CDR2 SVGAGI. The CDR3 has 14 residues. CDR3 protein: CASSYSPEIYGYTF. In DNA form, the CDR3 reads TGTGCCAGCAGTTACTCTCCGGAAATCTATGGCTACACCTTC.

J is TRBJ1-1 and V is TRBV5-8, with D unclear. Germline-derived CDR1 and CDR2 are SGHTS and YDEGEE. The CDR3 is 12 residues long. With 3 bases removed from V and 6 bases from J, the gap between germline ends came to 9 bases. The DNA for the CDR3 is TGTGCCAGCAGCTGGAAGAGGTCTGAAGCTTTCTTT. It specifies CASSWKRSEAFF.

The chain carries TRBV29-1 and TRBJ1-2; D may be TRBD1 (5 bases). The germline gives CDR1 SQVTM, CDR2 ANQGSEA. The CDR3 is 14 amino acids. The ends were cut back, 1 base at V and 8 bases at J, with 17 bases in the middle. The CDR3 loop reads CSVEARAGTDGYTF. The CDR3 DNA is TGCAGCGTTGAAGCTAGGGCAGGGACCGACGGCTACACCTTC.

This clone was observed once. The rearrangement links TRBV7-9 to TRBJ2-7; 7 nucleotides match TRBD2. V shed 5 bases, J shed 8 bases, and the junction held 9 bases outside the gene matches. The CDR3 has 13 amino acids. Per the germline V gene, CDR1 is SEHNR and CDR2 is FQNEAQ (reference sequence). CDR3 loop: CASSMTSGTQQYF. In DNA, the CDR3 is TGTGCCAGCAGCATGACAAGCGGGACGCAGCAGTACTTC.

The chain has TRBV7-6 and TRBJ2-7; no reliable D call. The CDR3 covers 14 residues. Between the trimmed V and J ends, which lost 3 bases and 0 bases, there was a span of 9 bases. Per germline, CDR1 SGHVS and CDR2 FNYEAQ. The CDR3 DNA is TGTGCCAGCAGCTTGGGTCAGAACTCCTACGAGCAGTACTTC. Amino acids: CASSLGQNSYEQYF.

This chain joins TRBV27 and TRBJ1-2, with D perhaps matching TRBD1 (5 bases). V was clipped by 5 bases and J by 2 bases, with 15 bases between them. The CDR3 runs 15 residues. CDR1 is MNHEY, CDR2 SMNVEV, per germline (reference sequence). CDR3 bases: TGTGCCAGCAGTCCACGACGAGCAGGGAACTATGGCTACACCTTC. Its protein is CASSPRRAGNYGYTF.

The V call is TRBV7-9, the J call TRBJ2-3; TRBD2 matches at 10 bases. CDR1 SEHNR and CDR2 FQNEAQ come from the germline V gene (reference sequence). The CDR3 runs 16 residues. V dropped 4 bases and J dropped 2; count of bases not matched to a gene: 6. CDR3 sequence reads: CASSSGLAGDTDTQYF. Written as DNA, the CDR3 is TGTGCCAGCAGCTCCGGTCTAGCGGGGGACACAGATACGCAGTATTTT.

This clone appeared a single time. This rearrangement joins TRBV10-3 to TRBJ1-5, with D maybe TRBD1 (6 bases). Trimming shortened V by 0 bases and J by 5 bases, and 11 bases separated the two germline ends. There are 15 residues in the CDR3. Germline values: CDR1 ENHRY, CDR2 SYGVKD. The DNA for the CDR3 is TGTGCCATCAGTGAGTCTGTAAGGGGGGATCAGCCCCAGCATTTT. Its translation is CAISESVRGDQPQHF.

V and J are TRBV6-1 and TRBJ1-1, with D possibly being TRBD1 (5 bases). This CDR3 is 15 amino acids long. V lost 5 bases and J lost 6, with 19 bases in between. Germline V gene sequence: CDR1 MNHNS, CDR2 SASEGT. The DNA for the CDR3 is TGTGCCAGCAGTCGGGACGACTTGTTGGGTCCTGAAGCTTTCTTT. Encoded protein: CASSRDDLLGPEAFF.

The gene calls are TRBV29-1 and TRBJ1-1; perhaps TRBD1 as D (5 bases). The CDR3 contains 12 residues. CDR1 and CDR2 (germline): SQVTM, ANQGSEA. The CDR3, as DNA: TGCGGCGGGCAGGGTCTAGACACTGAAGCTTTCTTT. Translating it yields CGGQGLDTEAFF.

This chain uses TRBV4-3 with TRBJ1-6; no clear D gene. Trimming removed 1 base at V and 8 bases at J, with 15 bases between. CDR3 size: 16 residues. Germline values: CDR1 LGHNA, CDR2 YSLEER. CDR3 nucleotide sequence: TGCGCCAGCAGCCAAGCGCCGGGCCCGCGGGATTCACCCCTCCACTTT. Encoded protein: CASSQAPGPRDSPLHF.

The chain has TRBV5-8 and TRBJ2-7; possible D gene TRBD1, 6 bases. The CDR3 has 14 residues. Between the trimmed V and J ends, which lost 4 bases and 0 bases, there was a span of 11 bases. In germline, CDR1 is SGHTS, CDR2 YDEGEE. The CDR3 reads CASSRTVLSYEQYF. The CDR3 DNA is TGTGCCAGCAGCCGGACAGTTCTCTCCTACGAGCAGTACTTC.

V gene TRBV7-9 combines with J gene TRBJ2-3, with unresolved D. The ends were cut back, 1 base at V and 0 bases at J, with 8 bases in the middle. The germline V gene has CDR1 SEHNR and CDR2 FQNEAQ (reference sequence). The CDR3 spans 15 residues. The CDR3 is CASSLGASSTDTQYF. Here the CDR3 DNA reads TGTGCCAGCAGCTTAGGGGCTTCTAGCACAGATACGCAGTATTTT.

This clone was observed a single time. The chain couples TRBV4-3 to TRBJ2-3; 7 bases are shared with TRBD2. The germline V gene has CDR1 LGHNA and CDR2 YSLEER. Trimming took 1 base from V and 0 from J; bases not matched to a gene: 4. The CDR3 is made up of 16 amino acids. CDR3 amino acids: CASSQAGRGSTDTQYF. CDR3 nucleotides: TGCGCCAGCAGCCAAGCGGGGCGGGGGAGCACAGATACGCAGTATTTT.

The chain is built from TRBV5-1 and TRBJ1-2; TRBD1 aligns across 7 bases. CDR3 size: 15 residues. Germline V gene lookup returns CDR1 SGHRS and CDR2 YFSETQ. Trimming cost V 3 bases and J 5 bases; bases outside gene matches: 10. As DNA, the CDR3 is TGCGCCAGCAGCTCCTCTCTGGGACAGCCTTATGGCTACACCTTC. It is translated as CASSSSLGQPYGYTF.

The chain links TRBV4-3 to TRBJ2-4; D unresolved. This CDR3 comprises 15 residues. CDR1 and CDR2 from the germline V gene are LGHNA and YSLEER. V was clipped by 5 bases and J by 3 bases, with 14 bases between them. The CDR3 sequence: CASSSDPYFKNIQYF. As DNA, the CDR3 is TGCGCCAGCAGCTCCGATCCGTATTTCAAAAACATTCAGTACTTC.

This chain links TRBV19 with TRBJ2-2; 11 nucleotides agree with TRBD1. The J segment lost 4 bases and the V segment lost 4 bases, leaving 2 bases of the junction unmatched. The CDR3 runs to 15 residues. The V gene's germline CDR1 is LNHDA and CDR2 SQIVND (reference sequence). The CDR3 nucleotides are TGTGCCAGTAGTAGGGGACAGGGGGGCACCGGGGAGCTGTTTTTT. Amino acid sequence: CASSRGQGGTGELFF. The full variable domain, with the rest looked up from reference TRBV19 and TRBJ2-2, is DGGITQSPKYLFRKEGQNVTLSCEQNLNHDAMYWYRQDPGQGLRLIYYSQIVNDFQKGDIAEGYSVSREKKESFPLTVTSAQKNPTAFYLCASSRGQGGTGELFFGEGSRLTVL.

The chain is built from TRBV7-2 and TRBJ1-4; D is unresolved. The germline gives CDR1 SGHTA, CDR2 FQGNSA. V was trimmed by 1 base and J by 11 bases, leaving 8 bases between them. CDR3 length equals 12 residues. CDR3 nucleotides: TGTGCCAGCAGCTTAGTACAGCGGAAACTGTTTTTT. It encodes CASSLVQRKLFF.

This clone came up once. V gene TRBV5-1 combines with J gene TRBJ1-2; D is uncertain. Germline values: CDR1 SGHRS, CDR2 YFSETQ. The CDR3 is 14 amino acids. V lost 4 bases, J lost 4 bases, and 14 bases lay in between. The DNA of the CDR3 is TGCGCCAGCAGCCCACTGGATACGGCCTATGGCTACACCTTC. Its translation is CASSPLDTAYGYTF.

V is TRBV19 and J is TRBJ1-5; maybe TRBD1 (6 bases). The CDR3 length is 13 residues. Trimming removed 5 bases at V and 4 bases at J, with 9 bases between. Looked up from germline, CDR1 is LNHDA and CDR2 is SQIVND (reference sequence). CDR3 DNA sequence: TGTGCCAGTAGTCACACAGGGAATCAGCCCCAGCATTTT. Translating gives CASSHTGNQPQHF. Complete variable domain (other parts from reference TRBV19 and TRBJ1-5): DGGITQSPKYLFRKEGQNVTLSCEQNLNHDAMYWYRQDPGQGLRLIYYSQIVNDFQKGDIAEGYSVSREKKESFPLTVTSAQKNPTAFYLCASSHTGNQPQHFGDGTRLSIL.

The chain carries TRBV30 and TRBJ1-5; D call uncertain. Germline CDR1 GTSNPN, CDR2 SVGIG (reference sequence). The CDR3 sequence is 10 residues long. The germline V and J ends were trimmed by 3 bases and 6 bases, with 3 bases remaining between them. Here the CDR3 DNA reads TGTGCCTGGAGCCCTCAGCCCCAGCATTTT. Protein sequence: CAWSPQPQHF.